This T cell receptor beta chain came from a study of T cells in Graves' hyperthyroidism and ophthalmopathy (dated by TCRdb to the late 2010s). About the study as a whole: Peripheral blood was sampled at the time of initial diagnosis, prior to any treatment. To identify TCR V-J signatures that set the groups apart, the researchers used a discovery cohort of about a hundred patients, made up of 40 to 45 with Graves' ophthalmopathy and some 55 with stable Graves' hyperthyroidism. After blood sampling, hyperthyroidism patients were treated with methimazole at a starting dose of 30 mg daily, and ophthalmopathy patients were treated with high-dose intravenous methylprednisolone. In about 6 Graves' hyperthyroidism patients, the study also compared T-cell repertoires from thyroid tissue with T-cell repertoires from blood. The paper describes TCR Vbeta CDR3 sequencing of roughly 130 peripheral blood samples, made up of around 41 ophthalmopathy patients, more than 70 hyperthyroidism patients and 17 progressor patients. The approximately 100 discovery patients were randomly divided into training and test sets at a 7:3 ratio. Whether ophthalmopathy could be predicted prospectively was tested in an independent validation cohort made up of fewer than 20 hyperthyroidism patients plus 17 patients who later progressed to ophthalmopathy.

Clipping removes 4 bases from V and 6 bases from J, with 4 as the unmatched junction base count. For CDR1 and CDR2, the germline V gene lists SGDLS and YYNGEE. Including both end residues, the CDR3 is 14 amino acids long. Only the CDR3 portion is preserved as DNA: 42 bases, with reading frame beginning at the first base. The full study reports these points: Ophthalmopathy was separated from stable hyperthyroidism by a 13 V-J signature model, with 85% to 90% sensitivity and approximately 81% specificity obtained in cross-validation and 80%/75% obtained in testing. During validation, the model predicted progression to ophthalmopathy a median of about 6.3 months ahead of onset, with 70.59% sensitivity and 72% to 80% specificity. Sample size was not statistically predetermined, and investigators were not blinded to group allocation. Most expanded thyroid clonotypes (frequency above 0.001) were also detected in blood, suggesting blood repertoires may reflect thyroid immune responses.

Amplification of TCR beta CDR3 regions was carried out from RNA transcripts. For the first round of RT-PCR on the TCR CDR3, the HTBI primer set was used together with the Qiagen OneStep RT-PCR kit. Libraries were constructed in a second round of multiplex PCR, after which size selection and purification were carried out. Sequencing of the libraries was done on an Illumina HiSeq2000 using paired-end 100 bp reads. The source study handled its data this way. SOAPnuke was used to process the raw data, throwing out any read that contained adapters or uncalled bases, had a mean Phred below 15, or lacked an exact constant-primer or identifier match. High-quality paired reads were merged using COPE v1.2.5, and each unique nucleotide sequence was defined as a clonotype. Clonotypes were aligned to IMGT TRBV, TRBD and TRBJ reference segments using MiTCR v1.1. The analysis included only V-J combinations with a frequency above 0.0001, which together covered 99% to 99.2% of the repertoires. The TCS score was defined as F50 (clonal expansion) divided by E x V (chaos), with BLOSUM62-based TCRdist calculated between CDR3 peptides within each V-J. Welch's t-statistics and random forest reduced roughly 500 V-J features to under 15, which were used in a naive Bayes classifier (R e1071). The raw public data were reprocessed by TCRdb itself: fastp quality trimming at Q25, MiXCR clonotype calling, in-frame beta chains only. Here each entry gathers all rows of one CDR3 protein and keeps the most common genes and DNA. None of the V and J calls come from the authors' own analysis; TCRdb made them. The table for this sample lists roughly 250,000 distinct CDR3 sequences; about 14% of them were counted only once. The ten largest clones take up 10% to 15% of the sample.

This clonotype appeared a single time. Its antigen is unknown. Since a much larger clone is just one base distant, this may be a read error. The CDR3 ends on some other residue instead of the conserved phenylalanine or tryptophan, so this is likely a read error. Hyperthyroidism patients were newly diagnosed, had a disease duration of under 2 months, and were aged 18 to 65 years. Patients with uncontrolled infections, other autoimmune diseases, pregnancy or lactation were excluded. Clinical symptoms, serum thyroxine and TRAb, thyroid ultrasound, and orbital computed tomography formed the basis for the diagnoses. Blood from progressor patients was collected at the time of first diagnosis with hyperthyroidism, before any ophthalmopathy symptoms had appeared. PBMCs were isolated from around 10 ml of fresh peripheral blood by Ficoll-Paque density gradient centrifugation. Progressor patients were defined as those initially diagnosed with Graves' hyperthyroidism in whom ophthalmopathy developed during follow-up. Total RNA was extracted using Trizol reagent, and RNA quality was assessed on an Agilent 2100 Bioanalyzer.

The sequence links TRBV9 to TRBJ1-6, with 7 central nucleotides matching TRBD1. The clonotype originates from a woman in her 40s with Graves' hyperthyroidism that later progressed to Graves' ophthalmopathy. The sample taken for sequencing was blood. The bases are TGTGCCAGCAGCCCCTCAGGGGGTAATTCACCCCTCCACTTG. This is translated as CASSPSGGNSPLHL.